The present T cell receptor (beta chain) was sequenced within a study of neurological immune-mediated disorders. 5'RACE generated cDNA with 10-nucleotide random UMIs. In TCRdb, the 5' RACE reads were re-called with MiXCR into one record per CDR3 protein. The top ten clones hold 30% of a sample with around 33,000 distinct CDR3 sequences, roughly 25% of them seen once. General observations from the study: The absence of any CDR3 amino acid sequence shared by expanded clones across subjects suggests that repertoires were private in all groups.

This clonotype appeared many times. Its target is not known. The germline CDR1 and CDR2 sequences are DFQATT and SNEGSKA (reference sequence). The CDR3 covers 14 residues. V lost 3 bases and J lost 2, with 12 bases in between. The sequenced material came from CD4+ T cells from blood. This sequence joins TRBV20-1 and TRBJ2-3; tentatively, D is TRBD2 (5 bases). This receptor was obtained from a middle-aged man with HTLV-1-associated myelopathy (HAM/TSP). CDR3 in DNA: TGCAGTGCTAGTCGTGGACTGCTCACAGATACGCAGTATTTT. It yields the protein CSASRGLLTDTQYF.